This TCR beta chain was sequenced for a study of tumour-infiltrating T cells in Burkitt lymphoma. The table came from immunoSEQ multiplex PCR; TCRdb's copy has only in-frame clones and leaves some out. The table lists 13,000 to 15,000 clones, 85% of them singletons. Specimen: tumor tissue. This TCR was recovered from a human donor with diffuse large B-cell lymphoma.

The CDR3 DNA reads as TGTGCCAGCAGCGTAGGAATGTCGGGGGCCTACAATGAGCAGTTCTTC. This translates into CASSVGMSGAYNEQFF. The rearrangement links TRBV9 to TRBJ2-1; tentative D call: TRBD2 (6 bases). The CDR3 spans 16 residues. Deletions cut 0 bases from V and 2 bases from J, with 12 bases between. The germline V gene encodes CDR1 SGDLS and CDR2 YYNGEE. The full variable domain, with the rest looked up from reference TRBV9 and TRBJ2-1, is DSGVTQTPKHLITATGQRVTLRCSPRSGDLSVYWYQQSLDQGLQFLIQYYNGEERAKGNILERFSAQQFPDLHSELNLSSLELGDSALYFCASSVGMSGAYNEQFFGPGTRLTVL.